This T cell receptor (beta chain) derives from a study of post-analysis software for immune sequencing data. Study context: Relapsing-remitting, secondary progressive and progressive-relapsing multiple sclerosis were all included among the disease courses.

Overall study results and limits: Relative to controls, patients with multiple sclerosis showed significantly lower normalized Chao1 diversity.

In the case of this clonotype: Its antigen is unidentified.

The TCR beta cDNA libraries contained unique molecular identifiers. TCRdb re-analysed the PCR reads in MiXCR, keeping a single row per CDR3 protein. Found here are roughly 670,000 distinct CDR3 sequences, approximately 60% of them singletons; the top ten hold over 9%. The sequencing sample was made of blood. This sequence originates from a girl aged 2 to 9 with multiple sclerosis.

The CDR3 is CSARIPNRDPSYGYTF. In DNA form, the CDR3 reads TGCAGTGCTAGAATCCCGAACAGGGATCCCTCCTATGGCTACACCTTC. V usage is TRBV20-1 and J usage is TRBJ1-2; D might be TRBD1 (6 bases). CDR3 length equals 16 residues. The V and J ends lost 2 bases and 4 bases respectively, with 20 bases between them. From germline, CDR1 is DFQATT and CDR2 SNEGSKA (reference sequence).